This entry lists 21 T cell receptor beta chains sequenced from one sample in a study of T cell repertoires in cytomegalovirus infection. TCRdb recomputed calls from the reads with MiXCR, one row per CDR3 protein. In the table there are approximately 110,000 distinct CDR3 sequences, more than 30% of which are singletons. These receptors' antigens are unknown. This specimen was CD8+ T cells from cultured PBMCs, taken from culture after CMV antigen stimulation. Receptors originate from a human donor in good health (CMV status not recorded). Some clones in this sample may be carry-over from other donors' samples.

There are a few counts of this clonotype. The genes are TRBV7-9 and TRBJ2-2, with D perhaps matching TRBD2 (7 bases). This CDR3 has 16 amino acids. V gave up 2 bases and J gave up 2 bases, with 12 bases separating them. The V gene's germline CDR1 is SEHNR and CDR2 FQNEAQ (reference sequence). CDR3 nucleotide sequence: TGTGCCAGCAGCTTATACGGGGGGCCAAACACCGGGGAGCTGTTTTTT. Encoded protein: CASSLYGGPNTGELFF.

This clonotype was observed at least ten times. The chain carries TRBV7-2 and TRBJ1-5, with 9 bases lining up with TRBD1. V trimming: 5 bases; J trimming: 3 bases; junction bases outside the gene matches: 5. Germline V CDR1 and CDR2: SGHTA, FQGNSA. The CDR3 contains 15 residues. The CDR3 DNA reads TGTGCCAGCAGCCCGACAGGGGGATTCAATCAGCCCCAGCATTTT. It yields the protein CASSPTGGFNQPQHF.

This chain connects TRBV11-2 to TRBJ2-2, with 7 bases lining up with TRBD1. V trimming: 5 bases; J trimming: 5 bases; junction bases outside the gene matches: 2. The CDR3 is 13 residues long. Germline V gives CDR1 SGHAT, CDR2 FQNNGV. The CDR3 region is CASSGTETGELFF. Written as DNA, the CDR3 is TGTGCCAGCAGCGGGACAGAAACCGGGGAGCTGTTTTTT.

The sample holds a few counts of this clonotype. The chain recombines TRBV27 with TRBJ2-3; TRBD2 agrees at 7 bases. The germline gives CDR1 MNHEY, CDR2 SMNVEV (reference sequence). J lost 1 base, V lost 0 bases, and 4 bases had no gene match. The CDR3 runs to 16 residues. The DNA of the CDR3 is TGTGCCAGCAGTTTATCGCTTCGGGGGGGCACAGATACGCAGTATTTT. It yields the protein CASSLSLRGGTDTQYF.

The CDR3 region has the DNA TGTGCCAGCAGCCAAGAAGGTAGTGGCAGGGCTAACTATGGCTACACCTTC. It specifies CASSQEGSGRANYGYTF. The chain uses TRBV4-2 and TRBJ1-2; D might be TRBD1 (5 bases). Germline assignment: CDR1 LGHNA and CDR2 YNFKEQ. This CDR3 region has 17 residues. V was trimmed by 0 bases and J by 0 bases, leaving 14 bases between them.

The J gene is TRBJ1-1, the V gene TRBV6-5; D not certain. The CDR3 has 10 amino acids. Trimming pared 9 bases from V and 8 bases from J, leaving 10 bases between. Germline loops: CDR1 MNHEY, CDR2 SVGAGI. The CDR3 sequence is CASYSGEAFF. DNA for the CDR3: TGTGCCAGTTATAGCGGAGAAGCTTTCTTT.

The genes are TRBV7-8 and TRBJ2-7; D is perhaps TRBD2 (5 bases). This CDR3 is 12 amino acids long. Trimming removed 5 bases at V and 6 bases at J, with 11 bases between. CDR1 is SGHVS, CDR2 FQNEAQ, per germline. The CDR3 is CASSEAGVEQYF. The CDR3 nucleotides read TGTGCCAGCAGCGAAGCCGGGGTCGAGCAGTACTTC.

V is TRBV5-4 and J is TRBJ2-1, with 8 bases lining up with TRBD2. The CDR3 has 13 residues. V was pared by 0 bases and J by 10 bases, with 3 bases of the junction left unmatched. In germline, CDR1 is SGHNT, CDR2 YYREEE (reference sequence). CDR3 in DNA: TGTGCCAGCAGCTTGGCCGGGAGGGCCGAGCAGTTCTTC. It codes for CASSLAGRAEQFF. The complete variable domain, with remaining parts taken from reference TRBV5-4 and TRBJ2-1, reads ETGVTQSPTHLIKTRGQQVTLRCSSQSGHNTVSWYQQALGQGPQFIFQYYREEENGRGNFPPRFSGLQFPNYSSELNVNALELDDSALYLCASSLAGRAEQFFGPGTRLTVL.

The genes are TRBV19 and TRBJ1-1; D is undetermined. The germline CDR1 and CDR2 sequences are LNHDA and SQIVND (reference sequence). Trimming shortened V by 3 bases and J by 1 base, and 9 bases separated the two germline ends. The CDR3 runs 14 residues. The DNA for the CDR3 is TGTGCCAGTAGTATTTCGCAGACGAACACTGAAGCTTTCTTT. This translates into CASSISQTNTEAFF.

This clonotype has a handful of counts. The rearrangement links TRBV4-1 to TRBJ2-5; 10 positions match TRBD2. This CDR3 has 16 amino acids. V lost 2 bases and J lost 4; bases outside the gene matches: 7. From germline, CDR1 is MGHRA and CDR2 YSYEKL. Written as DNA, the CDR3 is TGCGCCAGCAGCCAATCCGGGACTAGCGTGTCAGAGACCCAGTACTTC. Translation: CASSQSGTSVSETQYF.

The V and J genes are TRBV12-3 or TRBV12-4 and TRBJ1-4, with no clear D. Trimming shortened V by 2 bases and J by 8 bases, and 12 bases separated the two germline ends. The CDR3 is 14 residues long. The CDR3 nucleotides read TGTGCCAGCAGTTTATCTGAGGGTTGGGAAAAACTGTTTTTT. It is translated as CASSLSEGWEKLFF.

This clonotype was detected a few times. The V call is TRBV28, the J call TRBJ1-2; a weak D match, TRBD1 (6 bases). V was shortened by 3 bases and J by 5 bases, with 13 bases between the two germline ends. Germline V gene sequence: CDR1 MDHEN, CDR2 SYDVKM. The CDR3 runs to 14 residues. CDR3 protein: CASSFTLGGYGYTF. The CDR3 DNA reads TGTGCCAGCAGTTTTACTTTAGGGGGTTATGGCTACACCTTC.

CDR3 sequence: CASPRQIVNYGYTF. The CDR3 region has the DNA TGTGCCAGCCCTAGGCAGATCGTTAACTATGGCTACACCTTC. The chain carries TRBV6-2 or TRBV6-3 and TRBJ1-2; D call uncertain. The germline V gene has CDR1 MNHEY and CDR2 SVGEGT. The V gene lost 8 bases and the J gene lost 1 base, with 14 bases spanning the gap. The CDR3 sequence is 14 residues long.

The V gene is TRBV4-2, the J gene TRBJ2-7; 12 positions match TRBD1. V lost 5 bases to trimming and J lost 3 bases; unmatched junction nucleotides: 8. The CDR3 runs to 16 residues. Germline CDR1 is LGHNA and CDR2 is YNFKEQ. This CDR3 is CASSETGTGGNYEQYF. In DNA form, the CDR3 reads TGTGCCAGCAGCGAGACTGGGACAGGGGGCAACTACGAGCAGTACTTC.

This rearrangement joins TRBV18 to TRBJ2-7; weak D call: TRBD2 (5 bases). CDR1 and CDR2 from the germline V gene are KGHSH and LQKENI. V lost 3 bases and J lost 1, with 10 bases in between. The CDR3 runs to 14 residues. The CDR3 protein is CASSPSEGSYEQYF. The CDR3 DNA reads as TGTGCCAGCTCACCCAGCGAGGGATCCTACGAGCAGTACTTC.

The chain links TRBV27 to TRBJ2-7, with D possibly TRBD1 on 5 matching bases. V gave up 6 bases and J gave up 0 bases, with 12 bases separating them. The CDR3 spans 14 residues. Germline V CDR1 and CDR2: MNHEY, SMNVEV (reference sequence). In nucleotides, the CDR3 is TGTGCCAGCAGCACCAGGGAAGACTCCTACGAGCAGTACTTC. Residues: CASSTREDSYEQYF.

The CDR3 sequence: CASSVFPGTLAYEQYF. The CDR3 region has the DNA TGTGCCAGCAGCGTTTTCCCCGGGACATTGGCCTACGAGCAGTACTTC. The rearrangement links TRBV28 to TRBJ2-7; TRBD1 is a possible D gene (6 bases). CDR3 length equals 16 residues. Trimming stripped 6 bases from V and 2 bases from J, with 20 bases between. CDR1 is MDHEN, CDR2 SYDVKM, per germline.

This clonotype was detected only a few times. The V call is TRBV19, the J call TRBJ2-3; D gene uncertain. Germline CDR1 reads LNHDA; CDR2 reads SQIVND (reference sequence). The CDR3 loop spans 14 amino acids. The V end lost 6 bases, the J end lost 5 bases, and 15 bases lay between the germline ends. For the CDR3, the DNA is TGTGCCAGTAGCCCTACGACCACACGAGATACGCAGTATTTT. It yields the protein CASSPTTTRDTQYF.

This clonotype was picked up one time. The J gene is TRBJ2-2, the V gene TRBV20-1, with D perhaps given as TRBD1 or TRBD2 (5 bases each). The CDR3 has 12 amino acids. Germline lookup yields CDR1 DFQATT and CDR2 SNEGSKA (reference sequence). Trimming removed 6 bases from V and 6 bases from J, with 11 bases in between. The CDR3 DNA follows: TGCAGTGCGATCGGGGCAGCCGGGGAGCTGTTTTTT. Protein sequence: CSAIGAAGELFF.

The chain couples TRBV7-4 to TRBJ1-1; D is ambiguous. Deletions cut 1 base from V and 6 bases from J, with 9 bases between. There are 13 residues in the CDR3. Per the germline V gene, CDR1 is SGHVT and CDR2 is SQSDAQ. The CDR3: CASSLGVSPEAFF. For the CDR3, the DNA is TGTGCCAGCAGCTTAGGCGTCAGCCCTGAAGCTTTCTTT.

This chain's CDR3 is CASGLEYPPEAFF. DNA of the CDR3: TGTGCTAGTGGTTTGGAGTACCCTCCTGAAGCTTTCTTT. V and J are TRBV12-5 and TRBJ1-1; D remains ambiguous. This CDR3 is 13 amino acids long. Trimming left V 1 base short and J 6 bases short, with 9 bases between. In germline, CDR1 is LGHNT, CDR2 FRNRAP. The whole variable domain, filled in from reference TRBV12-5 and TRBJ1-1, reads DARVTQTPRHKVTEMGQEVTMRCQPILGHNTVFWYRQTMMQGLELLAYFRNRAPLDDSGMPKDRFSAEMPDATLATLKIQPSEPRDSAVYFCASGLEYPPEAFFGQGTRLTVV.